Listed here are 6 T cell receptor beta chains from one sample, sequenced in a study of CD8 T cells in ankylosing spondylitis. Each CDR3 protein gets one entry after TCRdb re-called the 5' RACE reads with MiXCR. The data show fewer than 250,000 distinct CDR3 sequences, with about 10% seen just once and about 2.8% held by the top ten. The sequencing input was blood, either unsorted or a sorted T cell fraction (not recorded which). The source is a male donor with ankylosing spondylitis or in good health (not recorded which).

Note on this clonotype: A read error may explain this, as a much larger clone is one base away. The rearrangement links TRBV10-3 to TRBJ1-4; 7 bases map to TRBD1. Looked up from germline, CDR1 is ENHRY and CDR2 is SYGVKD. The CDR3 contains 14 residues. The CDR3 protein is CVIRGDSLSEKLFF. In DNA form, the CDR3 reads TGTGTCATCAGAGGGGACAGCCTTAGTGAAAAACTGTTTTTT.

This clonotype was seen ten or more times. The chain recombines TRBV3-1 with TRBJ2-4; tentative D call: TRBD2 (5 bases). The germline V gene encodes CDR1 LGHDT and CDR2 YNNKEL (reference sequence). CDR3 length: 15 amino acids. The germline V and J ends were trimmed by 4 bases and 0 bases, with 10 bases remaining between them. Written as DNA, the CDR3 is TGTGCCAGCAGCCCCTCCGGGGTAGCCAAAAACATTCAGTACTTC. Protein: CASSPSGVAKNIQYF. Drawing the rest from reference TRBV3-1 and TRBJ2-4, the complete variable domain is DTAVSQTPKYLVTQMGNDKSIKCEQNLGHDTMYWYKQDSKKFLKIMFSYNNKELIINETVPNRFSPKSPDKAHLNLHINSLELGDSAVYFCASSPSGVAKNIQYFGAGTRLSVL.

This clonotype occurred many times. V gene TRBV7-2 combines with J gene TRBJ2-1, with 13 bases fitting TRBD2. With V trimmed by 6 bases and J by 6 bases, 5 bases remained unmatched. The CDR3 extends over 15 amino acids. Germline V CDR1 and CDR2: SGHTA, FQGNSA. The CDR3 DNA is TGTGCCAGCAGTCGTACTAGCGGGGGGGCCAATGAGCAGTTCTTC. Encoded protein: CASSRTSGGANEQFF.

The chain joins TRBV7-2 to TRBJ1-5, with 9 bases lining up with TRBD1. Germline-derived CDR1 and CDR2 are SGHTA and FQGNSA. Trimming cost V 5 bases and J 3 bases; bases outside gene matches: 5. This CDR3 spans 15 amino acids. The CDR3 coding sequence is TGTGCCAGCAGCACGAGGACAGGGGTCAATCAGCCCCAGCATTTT. This encodes CASSTRTGVNQPQHF.

This clonotype was detected many times. The V and J genes are TRBV20-1 and TRBJ2-1, with TRBD2 identical over 8 bases. CDR1 is DFQATT, CDR2 SNEGSKA, per germline (reference sequence). Trimming took 6 bases from V and 7 from J; bases not matched to a gene: 5. The CDR3 has 12 amino acids. The CDR3 spells CSAAGGGNEQFF. The CDR3 bases are TGCAGTGCGGCGGGAGGTGGTAATGAGCAGTTCTTC.

There are many counts of this clonotype. The chain uses TRBV29-1 and TRBJ1-1; D unresolved. This CDR3 has 13 residues. Trimming cost V 3 bases and J 2 bases, with 10 bases left between them. Germline loops: CDR1 SQVTM, CDR2 ANQGSEA. The CDR3 DNA is TGCAGCGTTGAGGAGCGTTCAAACACTGAAGCTTTCTTT. This sequence encodes CSVEERSNTEAFF. The full variable domain, rest sourced from reference TRBV29-1 and TRBJ1-1, is SAVISQKPSRDICQRGTSLTIQCQVDSQVTMMFWYRQQPGQSLTLIATANQGSEATYESGFVIDKFPISRPNLTFSTLTVSNMSPEDSSIYLCSVEERSNTEAFFGQGTRLTVV.